The clone carrying this T cell receptor beta chain appeared many times. What it recognizes is unknown. This entry comes from a study of CD8 T cells in ankylosing spondylitis. Overall study findings and caveats: Relatively rare in peripheral blood, disease-linked clones were also CD8+. One TCR beta motif, made up of several highly homologous variants, appeared characteristic of ankylosing spondylitis blood.

Scientists made TCR beta libraries using quantitative 5'-RACE with molecular barcodes. TCRdb reprocessed the 5' RACE reads via MiXCR and lists one record per CDR3 protein. The sample yields tens of thousands of distinct CDR3 sequences, over 4% seen once. V lost 0 bases and J 5 bases, leaving 7 bases between the germline ends. This CDR3 region has 13 residues. This clonotype was obtained from a male donor with ankylosing spondylitis or in good health (not recorded which). The sequencing sample was made of blood, either unsorted or a sorted T cell fraction (not recorded which). The gene calls are TRBV12-3 or TRBV12-4 and TRBJ2-5; D is unresolved. CDR3 nucleotide sequence: TGTGCCAGCAGTTTAGCCCGGGCGGAGACCCAGTACTTC. Its protein is CASSLARAETQYF.